One T cell receptor (beta chain) is described in this entry. The target antigen is unknown. Treatment noted: roughly nine-day PBMC culture with coronavirus spike peptide pools or control peptides (ViraFEST assay). Cell culture was performed with a few million PBMCs per well in the presence of approximately 10 IU/ml IL-2 and 10 ug/ml peptide pools. Half the medium was exchanged for fresh IL-2 medium on days 3 and 7. This record comes from a study of vaccination and CD4 T cells after COVID-19. In the study overall: Post-vaccine specimens were obtained a median approximately 70 days after dose two (range 14 to 241).

This CDR3 has 15 residues. V lost 0 bases and J 6 bases, leaving 13 bases between the germline ends. The germline CDR1 and CDR2 sequences are LNHNV and YYDKDF (reference sequence). Sequencing of the DNA from cultured CD4+ T cells was carried out with the Oncomine TCR Beta short-read assay. TCRdb itself ran the PCR reads through MiXCR, one entry per CDR3 protein. This table has more than 10,000 distinct CDR3 sequences, less than 80% appearing once. Sample: CD4+ T cells from blood, cultured in vitro, taken before SARS-CoV-2 vaccination. The rearrangement uses TRBV15 and TRBJ2-3, with a weak D call TRBD2 (6 bases). This sequence originates from a human donor who had recovered from COVID-19. The CDR3: CATSRELAGSDTQYF. The CDR3 bases are TGTGCCACCAGCAGAGAGTTGGCGGGGTCGGATACGCAGTATTTT.